Included here is one T cell receptor (beta chain) sequence, with context. This clone came up a few times. Its antigen remains unidentified. One base away there is no much larger clone; base qualities are not given. The germline V gene provides CDR1 MNHNS and CDR2 SASEGT. V lost 6 bases and J lost 4 bases; the stretch between them is 9 bases long. The CDR3, from cysteine to phenylalanine, totals 13 residues. The retained sequence is limited to the CDR3, 39 bases, with the frame set at the first base. This specimen comes from a study of beta chain features in type 1 diabetes (dated 2018 in TCRdb). Notes on the research overall: Mean age, gender distribution, total cell number and subset yield did not differ between patients and healthy donors. A total of around 110,000,000 sorted cells were examined across all samples, and a strong correlation was observed between cell number per subset and RNA yield. Whereas all 28 donors provided naive and central memory subsets, regulatory and stem cell-like memory subsets were isolated from just 8 patients and about 8 healthy donors. The study compared the TCRB repertoires of sorted circulating CD4+ T cell subsets in recently diagnosed type 1 diabetes patients with those in matched healthy donors.

Overall study results and their limits: Sequencing cDNA rather than genomic DNA could over-represent highly expressing activated cells, although activation and CD3 levels did not differ between groups. Shorter templates might have been favored by PCR, but patient and control samples were amplified and corrected together, so both groups would have been affected equally by any skew. Naive, central memory and regulatory TCRB repertoires appeared more similar among patients than among healthy donors. A moderate but significant shortening of TCRB CDR3 length was observed in type 1 diabetes patients in all four CD4+ subsets. Patients with type 1 diabetes made fewer insertions and deleted more nucleotides at VDJ recombination sites, implying thymic rearrangement abnormalities. Because the HLA sub-analyses included only small numbers of individuals, any influence of HLA type on TCRB rearrangement was left unresolved.

The entire amount of isolated RNA was reverse transcribed using the High Capacity cDNA Reverse Transcription Kit, so the sequenced TCRB transcripts were expressed ones. Naive, central memory and regulatory T cell samples underwent deep immunoSEQ sequencing, averaging roughly 3.3 million total reads per sample. After sorted cells were lysed in RLT buffer, RNA was extracted with DNase-treated RNeasy Micro or Mini kits, with the choice depending on cell number. Each cell subset was processed separately to prevent cross-contamination, with patient and healthy donor samples processed together. Using the immunoSEQ multiplex PCR, TCRB sequences were amplified from cDNA into 87-bp fragments spanning the CDR3 region. Amplicons were sequenced on the Illumina HiSeq platform. Concerning the study's data processing: Synthetic template baselines were used to correct PCR bias computationally, reads within Hamming distance 2 were collapsed, and singletons that could not be merged were discarded. By aligning reads against IMGT, V, D and J genes, CDR3 length, and insertions or deletions at six rearrangement sites were assigned. Within each subset, clonotype counts were normalized to sorted cell number, and only after that were true diversity and Gini coefficients computed with the tcR R package. Repertoire sharing was quantified using the overlap coefficient calculated on TCRB nucleotide sequences. TCRdb obtained this table from immuneACCESS and retained in-frame rearrangements with V and J assigned. These tables miss some clones; where compared with another copy, unresolved V genes account for less than half of the shortfall, and the remainder is unexplained. The V and J calls and clone size are taken from that table; D and trimming were inferred from the DNA. This sample gives roughly 400,000 clones in total; over 8.5% of them show up just once. Roughly 0.54% of the sample lies in the top ten.

A single peripheral blood draw of around 120 mL on average was collected from each donor into heparinised tubes. Using a panel that included CD45RO, CCR7, CD25, CD127, CD95 and CD27, naive, central memory, regulatory and stem cell-like memory CD4+ T cells were sorted on a BD FACSAria II. A purity above 95% was achieved for all sorted populations. PBMCs were isolated immediately by Lymphoprep density gradient centrifugation and stained directly without culture. Samples were stained and sorted in pairs, with one healthy donor and one patient per experiment, so that batch effects were minimized. This receptor was identified in a man younger than 45 with type 1 diabetes. The chain joins TRBV6-1 to TRBJ1-4, with a weak D call of TRBD1 (5 bases match). Sequenced sample: central memory CD4+ T cells from blood. For the CDR3, the sequence is CASSHDSNEKLFF. The DNA is TGTGCCAGCAGCCACGACAGTAATGAAAAACTGTTTTTT.